The 21 T cell receptor beta chains given below trace back to one sample, sequenced in a study of shared clonotypes between healthy human individuals. Positively selected for CCR7, the CD45RO-negative cells used as naive CD8 cells excluded terminally differentiated effector memory CD45RA+ cells. Produced via immunoSEQ multiplex PCR; TCRdb's table is partial and in-frame only. Of 2 million to 2.5 million clones listed, more than 85% are singletons. Material for sequencing was naive CD8+ T cells from PBMCs. Receptors originate from a man aged 18-30 years in good health. Some clones in this sample may be carry-over from other donors' samples.

The chain's CDR3 is CASSQDNAGRADTQYF. CDR3 nucleotide sequence: TGTGCCAGCAGCCAAGATAACGCAGGGAGGGCAGATACGCAGTATTTT. The rearrangement joins TRBV14 to TRBJ2-3; 7 bases map to TRBD2. The trim removed 0 bases at V and 4 bases at J, leaving 7 bases unmatched. Germline assignment: CDR1 SGHDN and CDR2 FVKESK. The CDR3 is made up of 16 amino acids.

The chain joins TRBV6-5 to TRBJ2-7; D may be TRBD1 (6 bases). The CDR3 runs 15 residues. V was trimmed by 3 bases and J by 0 bases, leaving 12 bases between them. Germline V gene data show CDR1 as MNHEY and CDR2 as SVGAGI. The CDR3 region is CASSYKDSSSYEQYF. CDR3 coding DNA: TGTGCCAGCAGTTATAAGGACAGCAGCTCCTACGAGCAGTACTTC.

The genes are TRBV7-9 and TRBJ2-5, with D unclear. The germline V and J ends were trimmed by 2 bases and 4 bases, with 11 bases remaining between them. The CDR3 is 14 amino acids. In germline, CDR1 is SEHNR, CDR2 FQNEAQ (reference sequence). The CDR3 DNA sequence: TGTGCCAGCAGCTTACCTACACCACGAGAGACCCAGTACTTC. Its translation is CASSLPTPRETQYF. Full variable domain (rest looked up from reference TRBV7-9 and TRBJ2-5): DTGVSQNPRHKITKRGQNVTFRCDPISEHNRLYWYRQTLGQGPEFLTYFQNEAQLEKSRLLSDRFSAERPKGSFSTLEIQRTEQGDSAMYLCASSLPTPRETQYFGPGTRLLVL.

This clone was seen many times. This rearrangement joins TRBV5-4 to TRBJ1-2, with a weak D call TRBD1 (6 bases). Between the trimmed V and J ends, which lost 0 bases and 4 bases, there was a span of 13 bases. The V gene's germline CDR1 is SGHNT and CDR2 YYREEE (reference sequence). CDR3 length: 15 residues. This chain's CDR3 is CASSLEPDSVYGYTF. In DNA form, the CDR3 reads TGTGCCAGCAGCTTGGAACCGGACAGTGTCTATGGCTACACCTTC.

In regard to this clone: Other DNA sequences of this sample code for an identical CDR3. The rearrangement joins TRBV7-9 to TRBJ2-3, with 8 bases fitting TRBD1. The CDR3 is 15 amino acids. The junction had 6 bases not matched to a gene; V was cut back by 4 bases and J by 3 bases. CDR1 SEHNR and CDR2 FQNEAQ come from the germline V gene (reference sequence). CDR3 nucleotides: TGTGCCAGCAGCTCGCCGACAGGGGCTACAGATACGCAGTATTTT. This codes for CASSSPTGATDTQYF.

The chain employs TRBV19 and TRBJ2-1, with TRBD1 matching 8 bases. V was pared by 5 bases and J by 7 bases, with 7 bases of the junction left unmatched. This CDR3 comprises 14 residues. Germline loops: CDR1 LNHDA, CDR2 SQIVND (reference sequence). The CDR3 reads CASSPVDRANEQFF. The CDR3, as DNA: TGTGCCAGTAGTCCGGTGGACAGGGCGAATGAGCAGTTCTTC.

The chain uses TRBV4-3 and TRBJ2-7; maybe TRBD2 (6 bases). Germline V gene sequence: CDR1 LGHNA, CDR2 YSLEER. The CDR3 consists of 13 residues. V was clipped by 0 bases and J by 9 bases, with 12 bases between them. CDR3 DNA sequence: TGCGCCAGCAGCCAAGATATAACAGCGGGGCAGTACTTC. This gives the protein CASSQDITAGQYF.

The rearrangement links TRBV5-1 to TRBJ1-2; unclear D gene. V was pared by 0 bases and J by 0 bases, with 18 bases between. The germline CDR1 and CDR2 sequences are SGHRS and YFSETQ. This CDR3 spans 18 amino acids. This chain's CDR3 is CASSLVPDAGSTNYGYTF. Written as DNA, the CDR3 is TGCGCCAGCAGCTTGGTACCGGATGCCGGGAGTACTAACTATGGCTACACCTTC.

This CDR3 reads CASRGLAGRVFNEQFF. DNA for the CDR3: TGTGCCAGCAGGGGACTAGCGGGCCGTGTTTTCAATGAGCAGTTCTTC. The rearrangement uses TRBV6-6 and TRBJ2-1; 12 bases are shared with TRBD2. CDR1 is MNHNY, CDR2 SVGAGI, per germline (reference sequence). V shed 6 bases and J 6 bases; nucleotides not matched to a gene: 9. The CDR3 consists of 16 residues.

The chain joins TRBV6-1 to TRBJ1-1, with 8 bases fitting TRBD1. V dropped 11 bases and J dropped 7; count of bases not matched to a gene: 12. CDR1 is MNHNS and CDR2 is SASEGT in the germline V gene. This CDR3 is 13 amino acids long. The CDR3 nucleotides read TGTGCCGGTTCGGACAGGGTGTCCTATGAAGCTTTCTTT. Translating gives CAGSDRVSYEAFF.

This rearrangement joins TRBV5-1 to TRBJ1-1; 7 bases match TRBD1. Germline CDR1 SGHRS, CDR2 YFSETQ. CDR3 size: 18 residues. The V and J ends lost 0 bases and 1 base, in that order; junction bases with no gene match: 12. The CDR3 DNA sequence: TGCGCCAGCAGCTTGGCGGTCGTCATAGGGGGCCGGAACACTGAAGCTTTCTTT. Translating gives CASSLAVVIGGRNTEAFF.

Worth noting for this clone: The sample carries other DNA sequences with the same CDR3. The chain combines TRBV7-9 with TRBJ2-1; a weak D match, TRBD2 (6 bases). The CDR3 extends over 14 amino acids. Germline loops: CDR1 SEHNR, CDR2 FQNEAQ (reference sequence). Trimming pared 3 bases from V and 1 base from J, leaving 7 bases between. CDR3 protein: CASSLGGSYNEQFF. CDR3 sequence (DNA): TGTGCCAGCAGCTTGGGGGGTTCCTACAATGAGCAGTTCTTC.

The chain has TRBV4-1 and TRBJ2-1; unclear D gene. V was trimmed by 0 bases and J by 15 bases, leaving 18 bases between them. The germline V gene encodes CDR1 MGHRA and CDR2 YSYEKL. CDR3 length: 14 residues. CDR3 nucleotide sequence: TGCGCCAGCAGCCAAGATGTCGCGGCAGCCGATGCGTTCTTC. Protein: CASSQDVAAADAFF.

This chain links TRBV27 with TRBJ2-6, with 9 positions matching TRBD1. CDR3 length equals 18 residues. Germline V gene data show CDR1 as MNHEY and CDR2 as SMNVEV (reference sequence). Unmatched junction bases numbered 8, after V lost 5 bases and J lost 0 bases. CDR3 bases: TGTGCCAGCAGTCGCCGGGACAGGGTGTACTCTGGGGCCAACGTCCTGACTTTC. It is translated as CASSRRDRVYSGANVLTF.

This chain joins TRBV28 and TRBJ2-3, with D unclear. V lost 3 bases and J lost 1, with 11 bases in between. The CDR3 has 15 amino acids. Per germline, CDR1 MDHEN and CDR2 SYDVKM. This chain's CDR3 is CASSFEPIGTDTQYF. The CDR3 DNA reads as TGTGCCAGCAGTTTCGAACCGATAGGCACAGATACGCAGTATTTT. Supplemented by reference TRBV28 and TRBJ2-3, the full variable domain reads DVKVTQSSRYLVKRTGEKVFLECVQDMDHENMFWYRQDPGLGLRLIYFSYDVKMKEKGDIPEGYSVSREKKERFSLILESASTNQTSMYLCASSFEPIGTDTQYFGPGTRLTVL.

The V and J genes are TRBV9 and TRBJ1-5, with TRBD1 as a possible D gene (6 bases). The V end lost 1 base, the J end lost 3 bases, and 20 bases lay between the germline ends. From germline, CDR1 is SGDLS and CDR2 YYNGEE. CDR3 length equals 18 residues. CDR3 amino acids: CASSVRSSQGGFNQPQHF. The DNA for the CDR3 is TGTGCCAGCAGCGTAAGGTCCTCACAGGGAGGGTTCAATCAGCCCCAGCATTTT.

The chain employs TRBV5-4 and TRBJ2-3, with D maybe TRBD2 (6 bases). CDR1 and CDR2 (germline): SGHNT, YYREEE (reference sequence). The CDR3 is made up of 19 amino acids. V shed 2 bases and J shed 2 bases, with 24 bases lying between them. The CDR3 DNA follows: TGTGCCAGCAGCTTAAAAATTTTGCTGGGGCGGGATCTCACAGATACGCAGTATTTT. Amino acid sequence: CASSLKILLGRDLTDTQYF.

Turning to this clone: The sample carries other DNA sequences with the same CDR3. The rearrangement uses TRBV9 and TRBJ2-7; D tentatively fits TRBD1 or TRBD2 (6 bases each). The V end was cut by 5 bases, the J end by 4 bases, with 13 bases between. Germline assignment: CDR1 SGDLS and CDR2 YYNGEE. This CDR3 spans 13 amino acids. CDR3 sequence (DNA): TGTGCCAGCAGTCTAAGAGGGGGGTACGAGCAGTACTTC. Translating gives CASSLRGGYEQYF.

Here the CDR3 reads CASSFRTGGNQPQHF. DNA of the CDR3: TGTGCCAGCAGCTTCAGGACAGGGGGGAATCAGCCCCAGCATTTT. The chain joins TRBV13 to TRBJ1-5; 10 bases align to TRBD1. The CDR3 has 15 amino acids. Germline CDR1 PRHDT, CDR2 FYEKMQ (reference sequence). The junction had 3 bases not matched to a gene; V was cut back by 3 bases and J by 4 bases.

The rearrangement links TRBV28 to TRBJ1-2, with 7 nucleotides matching TRBD1. Germline V CDR1 and CDR2: MDHEN, SYDVKM. The CDR3 loop spans 16 amino acids. Trimming at V came to 3 bases and at J to 2 bases, leaving 9 bases not matched to a gene. The CDR3 sequence is CASSFLVGGENYGYTF. Written as DNA, the CDR3 is TGTGCCAGCAGTTTTTTGGTAGGGGGCGAAAACTATGGCTACACCTTC.

This clone was seen a few times. The chain couples TRBV7-6 to TRBJ2-2; D may be TRBD1 (5 bases). Germline CDR1 reads SGHVS; CDR2 reads FNYEAQ. V was trimmed by 3 bases and J by 9 bases, leaving 17 bases between them. This CDR3 contains 15 residues. CDR3 nucleotide sequence: TGTGCCAGCAGCTTCGACCCCCTCATGGGGCGGGAGCTGTTTTTT. It specifies CASSFDPLMGRELFF.